This T cell receptor (beta chain) comes out of a study of blood T cell repertoires in COVID-19. Data came from immunoSEQ multiplex PCR; TCRdb stores just in-frame clones and leaves some out. This sample has 200,000 to 250,000 clones; 70% to 85% occur once, and the top ten carry 3% to 4%. The CDR3 covers 13 residues. The trim removed 1 base at V and 11 bases at J, leaving 7 bases unmatched. Germline CDR1 KGHSH, CDR2 LQKENI. This clone occurred once. The study recruited people aged roughly 18 to 95 years across more than 20 US areas. The study counted Cohort 3 donors as recovered given two negative PCRs, clearance, or symptom resolution.

The sequence derives from a woman aged 55 to 70 who had recovered from COVID-19. Source material: PBMCs or T cells enriched from blood (not recorded which). The chain recombines TRBV18 with TRBJ1-1, with 7 nucleotides matching TRBD1. The CDR3 loop is CASSPRGTEVAFF. Written as DNA, the CDR3 is TGTGCCAGCTCACCACGAGGGACAGAGGTTGCTTTCTTT.